This TCR beta chain was captured in a study of graft-versus-host responses after intestinal transplantation. Study-wide background: Grafts were multivisceral, liver-intestinal, or isolated intestinal.

Sequencing was performed with immunoSEQ multiplex PCR; in TCRdb, only in-frame clones are kept and a portion is missing. The sample carries over 100,000 clones, 85% to 95% recorded once. About this clone: What it binds is unknown.

CDR3 length equals 17 residues. CDR1 and CDR2 (germline): MGHRA, YSYEKL. With 0 bases removed from V and 2 bases from J, the gap between germline ends came to 16 bases. The specimen was unstimulated CD8+ T cells sorted from spleen or lymph node cells, collected before intestinal transplant. The receptor was derived from a human donor who received an intestinal transplant. This sequence joins TRBV4-1 and TRBJ2-5; the D gene is possibly TRBD2 (5 bases). The CDR3 nucleotides are TGCGCCAGCAGCCAAGATGGGAGCAGGAGAGGTCAAGAGACCCAGTACTTC. Its translation is CASSQDGSRRGQETQYF.